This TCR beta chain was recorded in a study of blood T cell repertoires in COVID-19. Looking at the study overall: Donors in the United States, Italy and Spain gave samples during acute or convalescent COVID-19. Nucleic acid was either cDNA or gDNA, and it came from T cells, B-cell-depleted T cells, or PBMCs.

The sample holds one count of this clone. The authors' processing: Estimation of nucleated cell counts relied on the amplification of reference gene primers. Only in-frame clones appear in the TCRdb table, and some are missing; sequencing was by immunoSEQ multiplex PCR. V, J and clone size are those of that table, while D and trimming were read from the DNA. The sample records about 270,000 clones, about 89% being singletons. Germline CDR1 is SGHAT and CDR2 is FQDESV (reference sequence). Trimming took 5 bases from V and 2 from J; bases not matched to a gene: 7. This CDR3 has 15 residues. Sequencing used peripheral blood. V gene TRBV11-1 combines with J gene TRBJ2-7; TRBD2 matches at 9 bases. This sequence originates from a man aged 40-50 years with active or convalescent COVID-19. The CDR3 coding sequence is TGTGCCAGCAGCCTCACTAGCGGGCCCACCTACGAGCAGTACTTC. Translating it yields CASSLTSGPTYEQYF.